This TCR beta chain was recorded in a study of blood T cell repertoires in COVID-19. The overall study: COVID-19 samples collected from the United States, Italy and Spain covered acute and convalescent phases.

Study processing details: Scientists estimated how many nucleated cells there were by amplifying reference gene primers. Produced via immunoSEQ multiplex PCR; TCRdb's table is partial and in-frame only. V and J calls and clone size are given by that table; D and trimming were obtained from the DNA. Of some 150,000 clones listed, 84% are singletons. The age range of participants was 18 to 89 years, with residence in about 25 US areas. Looked up from germline, CDR1 is SGHVS and CDR2 is FQNEAQ. V lost 4 bases to trimming and J lost 10 bases; unmatched junction nucleotides: 8. The CDR3 loop spans 14 amino acids.

Material: PBMCs or T cells enriched from blood (not recorded which). This chain uses TRBV7-8 with TRBJ1-1, with 11 bases fitting TRBD1. The sequence was collected from a woman aged 45-65 years who had been exposed to COVID-19. The CDR3 DNA sequence: TGTGCCAGCAGCTCTCCGGGACAGGGGGATCGAGCTTTCTTT. Translation gives CASSSPGQGDRAFF.